This T cell receptor (beta chain) was documented in a study of cytomegalovirus exposure and HLA in healthy donors. Study information: Genetic ancestry analysis placed under 90% of the 398 donors that were genotyped in the Caucasian-associated cluster. Study-level results: Reportedly, fewer N-insertions than the approximately 700-donor mean appeared in an Asian-associated ancestry cluster in a later analysis. Among immune exposure information, only CMV serostatus was available. Rare TCR sequences dominated, though some public TCRs recurred in many donors.

The PCR was carried out with 60 Vbeta primers and 13 Jbeta primers. The repertoire was sequenced with immunoSEQ multiplex PCR; TCRdb's copy has only in-frame clones and lacks some. The repertoire has about 120,000 clones, over 65% of them found once; the top ten carry more than 6.5%. The V end was cut by 0 bases, the J end by 4 bases, with 12 bases between. Germline lookup yields CDR1 SGHNT and CDR2 YYREEE (reference sequence). The CDR3 totals 15 residues. Note on this clone: Its antigen is as yet unknown.

The origin of this receptor is a woman aged 40-49 years in good health and CMV-seropositive. Sequencing input: PBMCs. This sequence joins TRBV5-4 and TRBJ2-3, with D tentatively TRBD2 (6 bases). The CDR3 is CASSLASGSSDTQYF. The CDR3 DNA is TGTGCCAGCAGCTTGGCCAGCGGGTCCTCAGATACGCAGTATTTT.